Included here is one T cell receptor beta chain sequence, with context. Healthy Caucasians from Russia aged about 6 to 95 served as donors. Total RNA, at least 5 micrograms per sample, came from PBMCs. It was with a sample-barcoded 5' primer and a J-beta primer mix that a second PCR of about 6 to 12 cycles was run. One entry per CDR3 protein results from TCRdb running MiXCR on the 5' RACE reads. The sample has 590,000 or so distinct CDR3 sequences, about 30% seen once; the top ten hold approximately 14%. This sample was taken from a study of blood T cells in healthy people across ages. The sequenced sample was blood. This TCR was recovered from a woman aged 80 or over in good health.

The CDR3: CASSSFHNEQFF. For the CDR3, the DNA is TGTGCCAGCAGCTCATTCCACAATGAGCAGTTCTTC. The chain employs TRBV7-9 and TRBJ2-1; D unresolved. The CDR3 is 12 amino acids. Trimming pared 4 bases from V and 5 bases from J, leaving 6 bases between. Germline values: CDR1 SEHNR, CDR2 FQNEAQ (reference sequence). Complete variable domain (other parts from reference TRBV7-9 and TRBJ2-1): DTGVSQNPRHKITKRGQNVTFRCDPISEHNRLYWYRQTLGQGPEFLTYFQNEAQLEKSRLLSDRFSAERPKGSFSTLEIQRTEQGDSAMYLCASSSFHNEQFFGPGTRLTVL.